These 5 T cell receptor beta chains came from one sample sequenced in a study of blood T cell repertoires in COVID-19. The assay was immunoSEQ multiplex PCR, and TCRdb's table has in-frame clones only and misses some. The table lists about 170,000 clones, 70% to 90% of them singletons. The sequenced sample was peripheral blood. The source of these receptors is a woman aged 80 or older in a cohort sampled during active or convalescent COVID-19.

The V call is TRBV6-5, the J call TRBJ2-4; D is uncertain. V lost 0 bases, J lost 2 bases, and 5 bases lay in between. Germline CDR1 MNHEY, CDR2 SVGAGI. The CDR3 is 14 amino acids. The CDR3 DNA reads as TGTGCCAGCAGTTACTCGAGGTCCAAAAACATTCAGTACTTC. Its translation: CASSYSRSKNIQYF.

This chain links TRBV10-2 with TRBJ1-1, with unresolved D. Germline loops: CDR1 WSHSY, CDR2 SAAADI. V was pared by 6 bases and J by 5 bases, with 7 bases between. CDR3 length: 11 residues. CDR3 in DNA: TGCGCCAGCAGGACGAGGACTGAAGCTTTCTTT. It encodes CASRTRTEAFF.

The chain joins TRBV10-2 to TRBJ1-1; D gene ambiguous. The CDR3 runs 14 residues. CDR1 WSHSY and CDR2 SAAADI come from the germline V gene. The V and J ends lost 0 bases and 1 base respectively, with 6 bases between them. The CDR3 region is CASSESPGNTEAFF. In DNA form, the CDR3 reads TGCGCCAGCAGTGAGTCTCCAGGGAACACTGAAGCTTTCTTT.

The chain is built from TRBV5-4 and TRBJ1-1; 7 bases line up with TRBD1. Germline-derived CDR1 and CDR2 are SGHNT and YYREEE (reference sequence). The CDR3 consists of 15 residues. V gave up 0 bases and J gave up 1 base; unmatched junction bases: 3. The CDR3 sequence is CASSLGQGENTEAFF. Here the CDR3 DNA reads TGTGCCAGCAGCTTGGGGCAGGGGGAGAACACTGAAGCTTTCTTT.

V usage is TRBV19 and J usage is TRBJ2-2, with 10 bases matching TRBD1. After removal of 9 bases from V and 5 bases from J, the junction contained 6 bases not matched to a gene. This CDR3 contains 14 residues. Germline CDR1 is LNHDA and CDR2 is SQIVND (reference sequence). CDR3 residues: CASGTGVGTGELFF. The DNA for the CDR3 is TGTGCCAGCGGGACAGGGGTGGGGACCGGGGAGCTGTTTTTT.